Each of the 20 T cell receptor beta chains below was sequenced from the same sample in a study of T cell responses to AZD1222 COVID-19 vaccine. The protocol was immunoSEQ multiplex PCR, while the TCRdb copy is restricted to in-frame clones and leaves out a portion. The sample has 140,000 to 150,000 clones, roughly nine tenths seen once. The specimen was peripheral blood, collected on day 0 of AZD1222 vaccination. These receptors originate from an adult in good health.

V gene TRBV3-1 (or the pseudogene TRBV3-2) combines with J gene TRBJ2-6, with D perhaps matching TRBD1 (5 bases). Trimming removed 0 bases from V and 0 bases from J, with 6 bases in between. The CDR3 sequence is 16 residues long. CDR1 and CDR2 from the germline V gene are LGHDT and YNNKEL (reference sequence). CDR3 in DNA: TGTGCCAGCAGCCAAGACCAGGGCTCTGGGGCCAACGTCCTGACTTTC. Amino acid sequence: CASSQDQGSGANVLTF.

The chain uses TRBV6-1 and TRBJ1-4; no definite D call. Germline loops: CDR1 MNHNS, CDR2 SASEGT. This CDR3 is built from 14 residues. The V end was cut by 3 bases, the J end by 8 bases, with 13 bases between. The CDR3: CASSEGPRSEKLFF. The CDR3 DNA reads TGTGCCAGCAGTGAGGGTCCAAGAAGCGAAAAACTGTTTTTT.

The count of this clone is one. The chain is built from TRBV2 and TRBJ1-5, with 7 bases matching TRBD1. This CDR3 comprises 13 residues. Germline assignment: CDR1 SNHLY and CDR2 FYNNEI. Unmatched junction bases numbered 5, after V lost 5 bases and J lost 7 bases. The CDR3 DNA is TGTGCCAGCAGTCAGGGGGGAAGACAGCCCCAGCATTTT. Translated, it gives CASSQGGRQPQHF.

The J gene is TRBJ2-2, the V gene TRBV6-1; TRBD1 matches 8 bases. V dropped 2 bases and J dropped 5; count of bases not matched to a gene: 7. The CDR3 contains 16 residues. CDR1 is MNHNS, CDR2 SASEGT, per germline. The CDR3 DNA sequence: TGTGCCAGCAGTGAATCGGGACAGGTTGTAACCGGGGAGCTGTTTTTT. Translating it yields CASSESGQVVTGELFF.

The chain links TRBV28 to TRBJ1-2; 7 bases align to TRBD1. The J segment lost 8 bases and the V segment lost 5 bases, leaving 2 bases of the junction unmatched. The CDR3 has 11 residues. Germline CDR1 MDHEN, CDR2 SYDVKM. CDR3 in DNA: TGTGCCAGCAGTGACAGGGTCGGCTACACCTTC. Translating it yields CASSDRVGYTF.

The J gene is TRBJ1-6, the V gene TRBV4-1; tentatively, D is TRBD1 (5 bases). The CDR3 spans 12 residues. V gave up 2 bases and J gave up 9 bases, with 5 bases separating them. The V gene's germline CDR1 is MGHRA and CDR2 YSYEKL. CDR3 loop: CASSQRGSPLHF. CDR3 nucleotides: TGCGCCAGCAGCCAAAGGGGTTCACCCCTCCACTTT.

The chain recombines TRBV5-1 with TRBJ1-4; TRBD1 agrees at 10 bases. Trimming cost V 0 bases and J 0 bases; bases outside gene matches: 8. From germline, CDR1 is SGHRS and CDR2 YFSETQ. This CDR3 is 19 amino acids long. CDR3 sequence reads: CASSLAPGTGVATNEKLFF. CDR3 nucleotides: TGCGCCAGCAGCTTGGCTCCCGGGACAGGGGTTGCAACTAATGAAAAACTGTTTTTT.

The V and J genes are TRBV19 and TRBJ2-7, with D perhaps matching TRBD1 (5 bases). CDR3 length: 14 residues. V lost 6 bases and J 0 bases, leaving 12 bases between the germline ends. Germline CDR1 reads LNHDA; CDR2 reads SQIVND (reference sequence). CDR3 amino acids: CASRATVGSYEQYF. As DNA, the CDR3 is TGTGCCAGTAGGGCGACAGTCGGCTCCTACGAGCAGTACTTC.

This clone came up once. The CDR3: CASSYSEDTEAFF. The CDR3, as DNA: TGTGCCAGCAGTTACTCGGAGGACACTGAAGCTTTCTTT. V usage is TRBV6-5 and J usage is TRBJ1-1; no firm D call. The CDR3 covers 13 residues. Germline CDR1 is MNHEY and CDR2 is SVGAGI. V was clipped by 0 bases and J by 3 bases, with 5 bases between them.

The V gene is TRBV23-1, the J gene TRBJ2-2, with 8 bases identical to TRBD1. TRBV23-1 is treated as an ORF (open reading frame) with a function not yet certain. Trimming took 4 bases from V and 1 from J; bases not matched to a gene: 5. The CDR3 is made up of 16 amino acids. CDR3: CASSPAGQGNTGELFF. The CDR3 DNA sequence: TGCGCCAGCAGTCCCGCCGGACAGGGGAACACCGGGGAGCTGTTTTTT.

The chain employs TRBV5-1 and TRBJ2-5; the D gene is possibly TRBD2 (5 bases). The CDR3 is 15 residues long. With 5 bases removed from V and 3 bases from J, the gap between germline ends came to 17 bases. Germline CDR1 is SGHRS and CDR2 is YFSETQ. CDR3 amino acids: CASRFEGRGEETQYF. CDR3 DNA: TGCGCCAGCAGATTTGAGGGTCGTGGGGAAGAGACCCAGTACTTC.

The V and J genes are TRBV10-3 and TRBJ1-1; a possible D gene is TRBD1 (6 bases). Deletions cut 6 bases from V and 4 bases from J, with 12 bases between. Germline CDR1 is ENHRY and CDR2 is SYGVKD. CDR3 length equals 13 residues. The CDR3 spells CAISPTGSTEAFF. CDR3 DNA sequence: TGTGCCATCAGCCCCACAGGGAGCACTGAAGCTTTCTTT.

CDR3 protein: CASSYRNSYEQYF. The CDR3 region has the DNA TGTGCCAGCAGTTACCGGAACTCCTACGAGCAGTACTTC. This chain uses TRBV6-2 or TRBV6-3 with TRBJ2-7; D not resolved. The CDR3 is made up of 13 amino acids. Germline CDR1 is MNHEY and CDR2 is SVGEGT. V dropped 2 bases and J dropped 0 bases, with 5 bases sitting between them.

The V call is TRBV27, the J call TRBJ2-7; D tentatively reads TRBD1 or TRBD2 (5 bases each). Trimming removed 5 bases at V and 9 bases at J, with 23 bases between. The CDR3 is 15 amino acids. Germline V gives CDR1 MNHEY, CDR2 SMNVEV (reference sequence). The CDR3 protein is CASSPGAQNLRGQYF. In nucleotides, the CDR3 is TGTGCCAGCAGTCCCGGGGCCCAGAACTTAAGGGGGCAGTACTTC.

The V and J genes are TRBV6-5 and TRBJ2-7, with D perhaps TRBD2 (6 bases). With 4 bases removed from V and 6 bases from J, the gap between germline ends came to 13 bases. The CDR3 length is 13 residues. Germline V gene data show CDR1 as MNHEY and CDR2 as SVGAGI. The CDR3 sequence: CASSSLMGGEQYF. The DNA of the CDR3 is TGTGCCAGCAGTTCCCTTATGGGGGGCGAGCAGTACTTC.

The V gene is TRBV6-5, the J gene TRBJ1-2, with 9 bases aligning to TRBD1. The V segment lost 10 bases and the J segment 8 bases; nucleotides outside the gene matches: 8. The CDR3 covers 12 residues. Germline V gene lookup returns CDR1 MNHEY and CDR2 SVGAGI. The CDR3 is CATRDRETGYTF. CDR3 nucleotide sequence: TGTGCCACCCGGGACAGGGAGACCGGCTACACCTTC.

CDR3 sequence (DNA): TGTGCCTGGATGATACTAGCGGGAGTGGGGGAGACCCAGTACTTC. Translated, it gives CAWMILAGVGETQYF. The chain links TRBV30 to TRBJ2-5; 11 positions match TRBD2. This CDR3 has 15 residues. Per germline, CDR1 GTSNPN and CDR2 SVGIG (reference sequence). The junction had 9 bases not matched to a gene; V was cut back by 4 bases and J by 5 bases.

The V call is TRBV7-6, the J call TRBJ2-5; the D call may be TRBD1 or TRBD2 (5 bases each). V lost 3 bases and J 2 bases, leaving 13 bases between the germline ends. CDR1 and CDR2 (germline): SGHVS, FNYEAQ. The CDR3 loop spans 15 amino acids. Here the CDR3 reads CASSLTGRKQETQYF. The CDR3 DNA reads as TGTGCCAGCAGCTTGACGGGACGGAAGCAAGAGACCCAGTACTTC.

This clone was counted a single time. The V gene is TRBV24-1, the J gene TRBJ2-1, with 9 bases that match TRBD2. Trimming at V came to 1 base and at J to 5 bases, leaving 5 bases not matched to a gene. In germline, CDR1 is KGHDR, CDR2 SFDVKD. The CDR3 extends over 16 amino acids. In DNA form, the CDR3 reads TGTGCCACCAGTGATTTCCTAGCGGGAACCCACAATGAGCAGTTCTTC. It translates to CATSDFLAGTHNEQFF.

The chain is built from TRBV6-1 and TRBJ1-1, with 7 bases lining up with TRBD1. With 3 bases clipped from V and 4 bases from J, the junction kept 5 bases outside the gene matches. Germline CDR1 reads MNHNS; CDR2 reads SASEGT. CDR3 length: 14 residues. Here the CDR3 DNA reads TGTGCCAGCAGTGAGACAGGGTTGGGCACTGAAGCTTTCTTT. Protein: CASSETGLGTEAFF.